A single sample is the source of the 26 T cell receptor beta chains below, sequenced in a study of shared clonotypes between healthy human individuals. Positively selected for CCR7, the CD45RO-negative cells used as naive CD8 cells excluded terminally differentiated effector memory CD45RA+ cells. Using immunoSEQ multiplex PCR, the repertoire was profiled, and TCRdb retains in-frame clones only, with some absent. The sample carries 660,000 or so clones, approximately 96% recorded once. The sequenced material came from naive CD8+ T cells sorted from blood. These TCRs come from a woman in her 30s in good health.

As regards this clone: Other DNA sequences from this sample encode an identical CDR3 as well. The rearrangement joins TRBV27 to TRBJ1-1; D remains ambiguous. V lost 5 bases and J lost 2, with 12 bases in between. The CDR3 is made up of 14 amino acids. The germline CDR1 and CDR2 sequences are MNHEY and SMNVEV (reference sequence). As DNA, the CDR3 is TGTGCCAGCAGTCTACAACGGGGTAACACTGAAGCTTTCTTT. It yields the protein CASSLQRGNTEAFF.

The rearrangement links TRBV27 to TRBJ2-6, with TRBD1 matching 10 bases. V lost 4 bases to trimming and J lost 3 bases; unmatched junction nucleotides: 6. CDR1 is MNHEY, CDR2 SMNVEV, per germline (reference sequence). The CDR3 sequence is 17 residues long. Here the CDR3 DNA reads TGTGCCAGCAGTTCAACGACAGGGGGCTTTGGGGCCAACGTCCTGACTTTC. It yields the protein CASSSTTGGFGANVLTF.

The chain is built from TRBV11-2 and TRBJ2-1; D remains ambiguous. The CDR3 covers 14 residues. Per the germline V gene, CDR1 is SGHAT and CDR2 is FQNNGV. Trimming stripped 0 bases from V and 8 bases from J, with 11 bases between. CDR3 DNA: TGTGCCAGCAGCTTAGAGGTCGTAGGGTATGAGCAGTTCTTC. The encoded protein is CASSLEVVGYEQFF.

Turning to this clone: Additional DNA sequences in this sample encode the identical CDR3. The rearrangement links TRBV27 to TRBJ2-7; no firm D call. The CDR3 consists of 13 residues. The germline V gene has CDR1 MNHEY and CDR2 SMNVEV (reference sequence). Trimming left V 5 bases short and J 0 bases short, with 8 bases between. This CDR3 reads CASSLLSSYEQYF. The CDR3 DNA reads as TGTGCCAGCAGTCTATTAAGCTCCTACGAGCAGTACTTC.

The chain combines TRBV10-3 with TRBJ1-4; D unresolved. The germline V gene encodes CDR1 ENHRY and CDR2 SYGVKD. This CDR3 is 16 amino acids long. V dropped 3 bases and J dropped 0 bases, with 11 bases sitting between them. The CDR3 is CAISEGRLTTNEKLFF. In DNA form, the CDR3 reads TGTGCCATCAGTGAAGGCAGACTTACAACTAATGAAAAACTGTTTTTT.

This CDR3 reads CASSPIWGSYEQYF. CDR3 bases: TGTGCCAGCAGCCCCATCTGGGGGAGCTACGAGCAGTACTTC. The rearrangement joins TRBV7-8 to TRBJ2-5; D might be TRBD1 or TRBD2, each matching 5 bases. The end of the DNA fits TRBJ2-7 better, so the J call may be wrong. Germline lookup yields CDR1 SGHVS and CDR2 FQNEAQ. The CDR3 is made up of 14 amino acids.

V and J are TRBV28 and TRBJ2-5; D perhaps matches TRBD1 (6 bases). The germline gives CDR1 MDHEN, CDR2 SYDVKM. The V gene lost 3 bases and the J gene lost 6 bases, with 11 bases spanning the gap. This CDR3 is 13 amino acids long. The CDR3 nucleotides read TGTGCCAGCAGTTTGAGGGGGTTTAAGACCCAGTACTTC. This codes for CASSLRGFKTQYF.

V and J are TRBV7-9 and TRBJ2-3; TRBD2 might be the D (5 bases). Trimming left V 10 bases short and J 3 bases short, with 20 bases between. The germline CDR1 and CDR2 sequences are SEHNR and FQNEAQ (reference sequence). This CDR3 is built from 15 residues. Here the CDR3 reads CAISSGSAGTDTQYF. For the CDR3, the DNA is TGTGCCATTTCCTCGGGTAGCGCTGGGACAGATACGCAGTATTTT.

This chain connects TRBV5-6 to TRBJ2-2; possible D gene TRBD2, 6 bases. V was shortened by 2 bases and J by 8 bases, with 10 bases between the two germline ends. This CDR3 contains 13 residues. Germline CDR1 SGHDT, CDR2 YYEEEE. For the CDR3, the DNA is TGTGCCAGCAGCTTTGGTGCGGGAGGGGAGCTGTTTTTT. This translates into CASSFGAGGELFF. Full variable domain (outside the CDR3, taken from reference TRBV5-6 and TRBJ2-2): DAGVTQSPTHLIKTRGQQVTLRCSPKSGHDTVSWYQQALGQGPQFIFQYYEEEERQRGNFPDRFSGHQFPNYSSELNVNALLLGDSALYLCASSFGAGGELFFGEGSRLTVL.

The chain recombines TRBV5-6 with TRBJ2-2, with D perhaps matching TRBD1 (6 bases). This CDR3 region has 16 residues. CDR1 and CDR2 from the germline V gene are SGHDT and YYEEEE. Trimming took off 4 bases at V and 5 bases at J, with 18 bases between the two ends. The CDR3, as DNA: TGTGCCAGCAGCATCAGCGTACAGGGAAATACCGGGGAGCTGTTTTTT. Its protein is CASSISVQGNTGELFF.

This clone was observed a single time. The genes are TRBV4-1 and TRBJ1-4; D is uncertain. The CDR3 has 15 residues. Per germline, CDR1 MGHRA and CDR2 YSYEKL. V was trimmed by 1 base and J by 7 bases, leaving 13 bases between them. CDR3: CASSQGGVMGEKLFF. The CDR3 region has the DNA TGCGCCAGCAGCCAAGGCGGGGTAATGGGTGAAAAACTGTTTTTT.

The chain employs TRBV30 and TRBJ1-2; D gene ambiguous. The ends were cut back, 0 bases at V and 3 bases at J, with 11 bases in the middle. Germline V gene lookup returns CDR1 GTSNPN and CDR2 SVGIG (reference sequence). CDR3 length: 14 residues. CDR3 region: CAWSVYEEYYGYTF. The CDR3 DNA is TGTGCCTGGAGTGTATACGAGGAATACTATGGCTACACCTTC.

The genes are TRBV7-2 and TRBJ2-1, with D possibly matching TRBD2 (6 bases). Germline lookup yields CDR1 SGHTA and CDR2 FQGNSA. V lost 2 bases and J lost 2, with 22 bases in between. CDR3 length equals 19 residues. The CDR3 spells CASSLTLEGIASAYNEQFF. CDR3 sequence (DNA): TGTGCCAGCAGCTTAACTTTGGAGGGGATCGCCTCCGCCTACAATGAGCAGTTCTTC.

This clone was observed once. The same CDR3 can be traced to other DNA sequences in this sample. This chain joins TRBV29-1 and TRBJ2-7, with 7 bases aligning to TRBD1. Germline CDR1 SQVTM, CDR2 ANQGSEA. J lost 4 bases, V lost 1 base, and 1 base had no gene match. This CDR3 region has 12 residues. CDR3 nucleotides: TGCAGCGTTGAAGGGGACAGATACGAGCAGTACTTC. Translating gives CSVEGDRYEQYF.

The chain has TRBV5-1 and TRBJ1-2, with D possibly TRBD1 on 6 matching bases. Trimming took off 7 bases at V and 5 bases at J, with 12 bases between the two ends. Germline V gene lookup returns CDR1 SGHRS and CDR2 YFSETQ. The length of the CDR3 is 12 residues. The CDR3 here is CASGGQSYGYTF. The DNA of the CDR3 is TGCGCCAGCGGCGGACAGTCATATGGCTACACCTTC.

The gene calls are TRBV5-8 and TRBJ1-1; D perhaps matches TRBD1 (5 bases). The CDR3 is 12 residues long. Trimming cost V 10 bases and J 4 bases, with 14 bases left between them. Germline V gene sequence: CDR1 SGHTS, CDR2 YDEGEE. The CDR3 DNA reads TGTGCCCCGGCCCAGGGTTCCACTGAAGCTTTCTTT. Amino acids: CAPAQGSTEAFF.

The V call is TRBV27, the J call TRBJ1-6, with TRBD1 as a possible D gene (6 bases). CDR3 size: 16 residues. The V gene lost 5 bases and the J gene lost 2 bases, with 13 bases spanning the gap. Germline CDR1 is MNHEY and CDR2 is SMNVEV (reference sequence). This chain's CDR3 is CASSQRRQAYNSPLHF. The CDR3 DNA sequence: TGTGCCAGCAGTCAAAGACGACAGGCCTATAATTCACCCCTCCACTTT.

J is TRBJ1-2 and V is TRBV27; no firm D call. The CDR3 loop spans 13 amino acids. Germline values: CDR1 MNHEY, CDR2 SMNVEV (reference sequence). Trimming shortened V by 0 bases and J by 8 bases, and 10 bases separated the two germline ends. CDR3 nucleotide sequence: TGTGCCAGCAGTTTATCCTCGGGGAAGGGCTACACCTTC. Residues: CASSLSSGKGYTF.

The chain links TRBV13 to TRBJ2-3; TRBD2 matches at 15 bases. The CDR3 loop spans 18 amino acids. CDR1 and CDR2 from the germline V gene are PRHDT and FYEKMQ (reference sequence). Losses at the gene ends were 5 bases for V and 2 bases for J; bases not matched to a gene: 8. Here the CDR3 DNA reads TGTGCCAGCAGCCCTGGACTAGCGGGAGGGCCTTTCACAGATACGCAGTATTTT. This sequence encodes CASSPGLAGGPFTDTQYF.

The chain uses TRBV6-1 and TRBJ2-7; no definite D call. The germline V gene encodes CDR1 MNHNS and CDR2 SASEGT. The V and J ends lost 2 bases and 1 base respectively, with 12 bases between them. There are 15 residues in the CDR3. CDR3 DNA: TGTGCCAGCAGTGAATGGGCACCCCAGTCCTACGAGCAGTACTTC. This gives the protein CASSEWAPQSYEQYF.

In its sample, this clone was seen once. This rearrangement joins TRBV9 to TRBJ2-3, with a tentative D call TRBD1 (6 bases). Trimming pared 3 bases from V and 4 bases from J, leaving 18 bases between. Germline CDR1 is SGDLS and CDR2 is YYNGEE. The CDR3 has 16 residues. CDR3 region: CASSGLRDTPADTQYF. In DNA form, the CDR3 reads TGTGCCAGCAGCGGCCTCCGGGACACCCCGGCAGATACGCAGTATTTT.

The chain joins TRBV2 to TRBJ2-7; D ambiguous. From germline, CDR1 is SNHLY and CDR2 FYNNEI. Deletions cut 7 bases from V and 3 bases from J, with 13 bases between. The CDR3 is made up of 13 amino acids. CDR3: CASTKDLLYEQYF. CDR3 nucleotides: TGTGCCAGCACTAAGGACCTCCTCTACGAGCAGTACTTC.

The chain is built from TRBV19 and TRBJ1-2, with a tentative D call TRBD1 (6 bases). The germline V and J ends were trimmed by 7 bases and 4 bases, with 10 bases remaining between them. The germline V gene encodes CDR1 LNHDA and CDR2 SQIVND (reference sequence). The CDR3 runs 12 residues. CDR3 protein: CASNGQIYGYTF. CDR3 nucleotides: TGTGCCAGTAATGGACAGATCTATGGCTACACCTTC.

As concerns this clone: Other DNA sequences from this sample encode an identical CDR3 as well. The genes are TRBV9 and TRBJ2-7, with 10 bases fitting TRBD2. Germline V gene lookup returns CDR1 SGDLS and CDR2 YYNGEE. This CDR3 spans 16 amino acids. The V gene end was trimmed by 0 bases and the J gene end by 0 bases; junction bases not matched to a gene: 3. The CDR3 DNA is TGTGCCAGCAGCGTAGTTCCTAGCGGGAGCTCCTACGAGCAGTACTTC. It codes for CASSVVPSGSSYEQYF.

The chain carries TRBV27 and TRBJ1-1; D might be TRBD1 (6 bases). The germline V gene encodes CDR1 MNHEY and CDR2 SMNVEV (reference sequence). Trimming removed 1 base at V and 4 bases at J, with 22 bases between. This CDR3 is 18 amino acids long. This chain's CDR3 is CASSLYPIPDRDITEAFF. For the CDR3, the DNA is TGTGCCAGCAGTTTATACCCCATCCCCGACCGGGACATCACTGAAGCTTTCTTT.

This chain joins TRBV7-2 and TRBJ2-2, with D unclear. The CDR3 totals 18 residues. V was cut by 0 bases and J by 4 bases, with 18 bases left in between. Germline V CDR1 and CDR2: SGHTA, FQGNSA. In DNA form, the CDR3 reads TGTGCCAGCAGCTTAGCACGGCCCGGGCTCCAGACCACCGGGGAGCTGTTTTTT. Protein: CASSLARPGLQTTGELFF. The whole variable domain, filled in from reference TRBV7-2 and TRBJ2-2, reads GAGVSQSPSNKVTEKGKDVELRCDPISGHTALYWYRQSLGQGLEFLIYFQGNSAPDKSGLPSDRFSAERTGGSVSTLTIQRTQQEDSAVYLCASSLARPGLQTTGELFFGEGSRLTVL.